The clone carrying this T cell receptor beta chain occurred a few times. This CDR3 has 20 amino acids. The trim removed 4 bases at V and 5 bases at J, leaving 19 bases unmatched. Germline CDR1 is SGHVS and CDR2 is FQNEAQ. The sample is drawn from a study of response to subunit inactivated influenza vaccine. A single record per CDR3 protein comes from TCRdb applying MiXCR to the RT-PCR reads. Among 600,000 to 700,000 distinct CDR3 sequences listed, less than 15% were seen once. The TCR comes from a man aged 45 to 65 who received an inactivated influenza vaccine. The chain combines TRBV7-8 with TRBJ2-1, with 11 bases fitting TRBD2. Sequencing used PBMCs from blood, obtained roughly 15 days before vaccination. In DNA, the CDR3 is TGTGCCAGCAGCTCCCGTATTAGCGGGAGGGCCCTGAACCCCAACAATGAGCAGTTCTTC. Protein product: CASSSRISGRALNPNNEQFF.